These T cell receptor beta chains were read from a single sample in a study of response to subunit inactivated influenza vaccine. TCRdb re-analysed the RT-PCR reads in MiXCR, keeping a single row per CDR3 protein. The sample has 290,000 or so distinct CDR3 sequences; over 20% are singletons. This material consisted of PBMCs from blood, taken around 22 months after vaccination. The origin of the receptors is a man aged 45 to 75 who received an inactivated influenza vaccine. The CDR3 runs from the conserved cysteine through the conserved F or W. Fields, in order: D gene, clone size, V gene, J gene, CDR3 protein, CDR3 DNA. A D gene is named only where the DNA matches it firmly. Size is omitted from some rows. Given values are once, few, many or a class for expanded clones.

>NA|few|TRBV27|TRBJ2-5
CASSLLADSFQETQYF
TGTGCCAGCAGTTTACTTGCTGACAGCTTCCAAGAGACCCAGTACTTC
>NA|NA|TRBV28|TRBJ1-3
CASSLTYASSGNTIYF
TGTGCCAGCAGTTTAACCTACGCCAGCTCTGGAAACACCATATATTTT
>NA|NA|TRBV7-3|TRBJ2-2
CASSFLPQGGNTGELFF
TGTGCCAGCAGCTTCTTACCCCAGGGAGGGAACACCGGGGAGCTGTTTTTT
>NA|NA|TRBV6-5|TRBJ2-1
CASSYTSPYNEQFF
TGTGCCAGCAGTTATACATCTCCATACAATGAGCAGTTCTTC
>NA|few|TRBV28|TRBJ2-1
CASCRGTGPNEQFF
TGTGCCAGTTGTCGGGGGACGGGACCTAATGAGCAGTTCTTC
>NA|NA|TRBV28|TRBJ1-1
CASSNPRGGTEAFF
TGTGCCAGCAGCAACCCCAGGGGAGGCACTGAAGCTTTCTTT
>NA|many|TRBV5-1|TRBJ1-6
CASKEGEYNSPLHF
TGCGCCAGCAAGGAAGGGGAATATAATTCACCCCTCCACTTT
>NA|few|TRBV6-6|TRBJ1-2
CASSPGLNYGYTF
TGTGCCAGCAGCCCGGGTCTAAACTATGGCTACACCTTC
>NA|few|TRBV6-5|TRBJ1-2
CASSYSLGFNYGYTF
TGTGCCAGCAGTTACTCGTTGGGCTTTAACTATGGCTACACCTTC
>TRBD1|many|TRBV7-9|TRBJ1-1
CASSWDRVNTEAFF
TGTGCCAGCAGCTGGGACAGGGTGAACACTGAAGCTTTCTTT
>NA|NA|TRBV6-5|TRBJ2-7
CASSGTDYEQYF
TGTGCCAGCAGTGGGACCGACTACGAGCAGTACTTC
>TRBD2|NA|TRBV6-4|TRBJ2-3
CASSARLASTDTQYF
TGTGCCAGCAGCGCGAGACTAGCTTCCACAGATACGCAGTATTTT
>NA|few|TRBV10-3|TRBJ1-1
CAIRDATEAFF
TGTGCCATTAGGGATGCCACTGAAGCTTTCTTT
>NA|NA|TRBV28|TRBJ2-7
CASNRPSYEQYF
TGTGCCAGCAACAGACCCTCCTACGAGCAGTACTTC
>NA|NA|TRBV29-1|TRBJ2-7
CSVGGLGNRNEQYF
TGCAGCGTTGGGGGTCTGGGAAATCGGAACGAGCAGTACTTC
>NA|NA|TRBV7-9|TRBJ1-3
CASSSRGGVVGNTIYF
TGTGCCAGCAGCTCCCGAGGGGGAGTAGTAGGAAACACCATATATTTT
>NA|many|TRBV7-2|TRBJ1-4
CASSLVQGIGEKLFF
TGTGCCAGCAGCTTGGTCCAGGGGATTGGAGAAAAACTGTTTTTT
>TRBD1|many|TRBV5-1|TRBJ1-1
CASSRQGDTEAFF
TGCGCCAGCAGCCGACAGGGAGACACTGAAGCTTTCTTT
>TRBD2|many|TRBV2|TRBJ2-1
CASSGVAGVNNEQFF
TGTGCCAGCAGTGGGGTAGCGGGAGTGAACAATGAGCAGTTCTTC